Below, 24 T cell receptor beta chains from the same sample are listed, as sequenced in a study of CD8+CD57+ T cells in acquired aplastic anemia. Selection for sequencing was limited to patients who had shown CD8+CD57+ cell expansion by flow cytometry. The study profiled TCR beta VDJ and CDR3 using genomic DNA as template. TCRdb re-derived calls from the reads in MiXCR, one entry per CDR3 protein. The sample records under 350,000 distinct CDR3 sequences, roughly 61% being singletons. Sequencing was performed on sorted CD4+, CD8+, or CD8+CD57+ T cells (not recorded which) from PBMCs. These receptors were obtained from a human donor with aplastic anemia.

This rearrangement joins TRBV7-9 to TRBJ2-2, with D possibly matching TRBD1 (5 bases). The CDR3 is 15 residues long. Trimming pared 3 bases from V and 0 bases from J, leaving 8 bases between. Germline V gives CDR1 SEHNR, CDR2 FQNEAQ (reference sequence). CDR3 loop: CASSFLTANTGELFF. Here the CDR3 DNA reads TGTGCCAGCAGCTTTCTGACAGCGAACACCGGGGAGCTGTTTTTT.

The V gene is TRBV7-2, the J gene TRBJ1-3; D is unresolved. V was trimmed by 5 bases and J by 3 bases, leaving 8 bases between them. Germline V gives CDR1 SGHTA, CDR2 FQGNSA. This CDR3 comprises 13 residues. In nucleotides, the CDR3 is TGTGCCAGCAGCCCGGCCGGTGGAAACACCATATATTTT. Translating it yields CASSPAGGNTIYF.

This clonotype showed up many times. This sequence joins TRBV19 and TRBJ2-3; D perhaps matches TRBD1 (6 bases). This CDR3 comprises 14 residues. CDR1 is LNHDA, CDR2 SQIVND, per germline (reference sequence). The V end lost 3 bases, the J end lost 5 bases, and 12 bases lay between the germline ends. The CDR3 region is CASSIEQGRDTQYF. CDR3 sequence (DNA): TGTGCCAGTAGTATTGAGCAGGGGAGAGATACGCAGTATTTT.

This clonotype was counted ten times or more. The rearrangement joins TRBV10-3 to TRBJ2-3; D gene ambiguous. The length of the CDR3 is 12 residues. With 4 bases removed from V and 1 base from J, the gap between germline ends came to 3 bases. CDR1 is ENHRY, CDR2 SYGVKD, per germline. The CDR3 region has the DNA TGTGCCATCAGTGGTGGCACAGATACGCAGTATTTT. Encoded protein: CAISGGTDTQYF.

J is TRBJ1-6 and V is TRBV25-1; D might be TRBD1 (5 bases). The CDR3 has 13 residues. Trimming took off 1 base at V and 11 bases at J, with 9 bases between the two ends. Germline CDR1 MGHDK, CDR2 SYGVNS. CDR3 sequence reads: CASSESQGPPLHF. The CDR3, as DNA: TGTGCCAGCAGTGAATCCCAGGGCCCACCCCTCCACTTT.

Notes on this clonotype: The junction does not match germline at one end; this may be a read error. The J gene is TRBJ1-4, the V gene TRBV10-3, with D perhaps matching TRBD1 (5 bases). The CDR3 is 18 amino acids. CDR1 and CDR2 (germline): ENHRY, SYGVKD. Here the CDR3 reads CASSPDVRGGQANEKLFF. Here the CDR3 DNA reads TGTGCCAGCAGTCCCGATGTAAGGGGAGGGCAGGCTAATGAAAAACTGTTTTTT.

This clonotype showed up just a few times. This chain connects TRBV6-4 to TRBJ1-2; D is perhaps TRBD1 (5 bases). CDR3 size: 14 residues. Trimming removed 2 bases at V and 8 bases at J, with 15 bases between. Germline lookup yields CDR1 MRHNA and CDR2 SNTAGT. The CDR3 region is CASSDVPGDGGYTF. The CDR3 region has the DNA TGTGCCAGCAGTGACGTTCCCGGGGACGGGGGCTACACCTTC.

The genes are TRBV10-3 and TRBJ2-5; 8 nucleotides match TRBD2. Germline-derived CDR1 and CDR2 are ENHRY and SYGVKD. The V and J ends lost 6 bases and 2 bases, in that order; junction bases with no gene match: 23. The CDR3 totals 20 residues. This CDR3 is CAISLLAGWRGRYLQETQYF. DNA of the CDR3: TGTGCCATCAGCCTTTTAGCGGGGTGGCGTGGGAGATACTTACAAGAGACCCAGTACTTC.

The chain is built from TRBV25-1 and TRBJ2-5; the D gene is possibly TRBD2 (5 bases). CDR1 and CDR2 from the germline V gene are MGHDK and SYGVNS. The CDR3 length is 16 residues. Trimming removed 4 bases at V and 2 bases at J, with 17 bases between. This CDR3 is CASSASAGLLQETQYF. The DNA for the CDR3 is TGTGCCAGCAGTGCTAGTGCCGGACTTCTTCAAGAGACCCAGTACTTC.

The chain is built from TRBV24-1 and TRBJ2-7, with TRBD2 identical over 7 bases. This CDR3 has 15 residues. Losses at the gene ends were 2 bases for V and 5 bases for J; bases not matched to a gene: 8. CDR1 is KGHDR and CDR2 is SFDVKD in the germline V gene. CDR3 DNA sequence: TGTGCCACCAGTGATTCGGGGGGAGGGATTGACGAGCAGTACTTC. This translates into CATSDSGGGIDEQYF.

This rearrangement joins TRBV25-1 to TRBJ1-4, with D perhaps matching TRBD1 (5 bases). The V end lost 2 bases, the J end lost 7 bases, and 14 bases lay between the germline ends. The CDR3 runs 15 residues. The germline gives CDR1 MGHDK, CDR2 SYGVNS. CDR3 residues: CASSEGVRQGEKLFF. The CDR3 DNA sequence: TGTGCCAGCAGTGAAGGGGTTAGGCAGGGTGAAAAACTGTTTTTT.

The genes are TRBV20-1 and TRBJ2-7, with 8 bases aligning to TRBD1. J lost 5 bases, V lost 5 bases, and 5 bases had no gene match. There are 12 residues in the CDR3. Germline CDR1 and CDR2: DFQATT and SNEGSKA (reference sequence). The CDR3 sequence: CSADSGGHEQYF. The CDR3 DNA sequence: TGCAGTGCTGACTCAGGGGGCCACGAGCAGTACTTC.

This clonotype was observed a single time. The V gene is TRBV7-9, the J gene TRBJ2-6, with D tentatively TRBD1 (5 bases). Trimming removed 4 bases from V and 0 bases from J, with 10 bases in between. The CDR3 has 16 amino acids. Germline CDR1 SEHNR, CDR2 FQNEAQ (reference sequence). The CDR3 sequence is CASSWEGVSGANVLTF. The CDR3 DNA follows: TGTGCCAGCAGCTGGGAAGGGGTCTCTGGGGCCAACGTCCTGACTTTC. The whole variable domain, filled in from reference TRBV7-9 and TRBJ2-6, reads DTGVSQNPRHKITKRGQNVTFRCDPISEHNRLYWYRQTLGQGPEFLTYFQNEAQLEKSRLLSDRFSAERPKGSFSTLEIQRTEQGDSAMYLCASSWEGVSGANVLTFGAGSRLTVL.

This clonotype was observed a handful of times. The chain recombines TRBV7-9 with TRBJ2-2, with a weak D call TRBD2 (5 bases). The V end lost 6 bases, the J end lost 1 base, and 9 bases lay between the germline ends. The germline CDR1 and CDR2 sequences are SEHNR and FQNEAQ (reference sequence). CDR3 length equals 14 residues. The CDR3 DNA reads as TGTGCCAGCAGTACCCGGGGGAACACCGGGGAGCTGTTTTTT. This gives the protein CASSTRGNTGELFF.

Regarding this clonotype: Since a much larger clone is just one base distant, this may be a read error. The chain couples TRBV6-6 to TRBJ1-6; a possible D gene is TRBD1 (5 bases). The germline gives CDR1 MNHNY, CDR2 SVGAGI (reference sequence). This CDR3 region has 14 residues. V lost 7 bases, J lost 10 bases, and 17 bases lay in between. CDR3 protein: CASNTWGTQSPLHF. The CDR3, as DNA: TGTGCCAGCAACACCTGGGGCACGCAGTCACCCCTCCACTTT.

The chain joins TRBV10-3 to TRBJ1-6, with D hard to call. The germline V gene has CDR1 ENHRY and CDR2 SYGVKD. Between the trimmed V and J ends, which lost 3 bases and 9 bases, there was a span of 9 bases. The CDR3 runs to 13 residues. The CDR3 nucleotides read TGTGCCATCAGTGACGCGCGGAGTTCACCCCTCCACTTT. Its protein product is CAISDARSSPLHF.

Written as DNA, the CDR3 is TGCGCCAGCAGCAATGACGGGAACACCGGGGAGCTGTTTTTT. This gives the protein CASSNDGNTGELFF. The V and J genes are TRBV5-1 and TRBJ2-2; D is undetermined. The V end was cut by 4 bases, the J end by 1 base, with 8 bases between. The CDR3 has 14 amino acids. CDR1 and CDR2 (germline): SGHRS, YFSETQ.

This sequence joins TRBV7-3 and TRBJ1-1; D not certain. This CDR3 spans 15 amino acids. The germline V and J ends were trimmed by 0 bases and 3 bases, with 11 bases remaining between them. Germline lookup yields CDR1 SGHTA and CDR2 FQGTGA. The CDR3 DNA follows: TGTGCCAGCAGCTTAACGCATACCTGGGACACTGAAGCTTTCTTT. The encoded protein is CASSLTHTWDTEAFF.

DNA for the CDR3: TGCAGTGCTAGATCTGGCAATCAGCCCCAGCATTTT. Translation gives CSARSGNQPQHF. The chain is built from TRBV20-1 and TRBJ1-5; D uncertain. CDR1 DFQATT and CDR2 SNEGSKA come from the germline V gene (reference sequence). The V gene lost 2 bases and the J gene lost 2 bases, with 4 bases spanning the gap. This CDR3 is 12 amino acids long.

This clonotype was observed at least ten times. The chain recombines TRBV5-1 with TRBJ2-5; D may be TRBD2 (6 bases). V lost 5 bases and J 4 bases, leaving 15 bases between the germline ends. The CDR3 consists of 14 residues. Germline V gene sequence: CDR1 SGHRS, CDR2 YFSETQ. CDR3 in amino acids: CASSGLEEGETQYF. CDR3 nucleotides: TGCGCCAGCAGTGGGCTAGAGGAGGGAGAGACCCAGTACTTC.

The rearrangement joins TRBV7-2 to TRBJ1-2; possibly TRBD1 for D (5 bases). Germline V lookup: CDR1 SGHTA, CDR2 FQGNSA. This CDR3 has 14 amino acids. V lost 1 base to trimming and J lost 7 bases, with 13 bases between them. The CDR3 coding sequence is TGTGCCAGCAGCTTAGTCGCGCCTGGGGGTGGCTACACCTTC. It translates to CASSLVAPGGGYTF. The whole variable domain, filled in from reference TRBV7-2 and TRBJ1-2, reads GAGVSQSPSNKVTEKGKDVELRCDPISGHTALYWYRQSLGQGLEFLIYFQGNSAPDKSGLPSDRFSAERTGGSVSTLTIQRTQQEDSAVYLCASSLVAPGGGYTFGSGTRLTVV.

This rearrangement joins TRBV15 to TRBJ2-7, with TRBD2 matching over 7 bases. After removal of 8 bases from V and 7 bases from J, the junction contained 14 bases not matched to a gene. Germline CDR1 reads LNHNV; CDR2 reads YYDKDF (reference sequence). The CDR3 extends over 14 amino acids. CDR3 residues: CATGRGEGLEEQYF. In DNA, the CDR3 is TGTGCCACCGGACGAGGGGAGGGCCTAGAGGAGCAGTACTTC.

This clonotype was observed a single time. The chain recombines TRBV7-6 with TRBJ2-3; the D is unclear. V lost 4 bases and J lost 2, with 13 bases in between. CDR1 and CDR2 (germline): SGHVS, FNYEAQ. The CDR3 has 15 residues. The CDR3 spells CASSSGSSYTDTQYF. Written as DNA, the CDR3 is TGTGCCAGCAGCTCCGGGTCCTCCTACACAGATACGCAGTATTTT. Filled out from reference TRBV7-6 and TRBJ2-3, the complete variable domain reads GAGVSQSPRYKVTKRGQDVALRCDPISGHVSLYWYRQALGQGPEFLTYFNYEAQQDKSGLPNDRFSAERPEGSISTLTIQRTEQRDSAMYRCASSSGSSYTDTQYFGPGTRLTVL.

There are many counts of this clonotype. The rearrangement uses TRBV5-1 and TRBJ2-7; 7 bases map to TRBD1. The V and J ends lost 4 bases and 5 bases, in that order; junction bases with no gene match: 15. The CDR3 totals 16 residues. Germline V gives CDR1 SGHRS, CDR2 YFSETQ. The CDR3 nucleotides are TGCGCCAGCAGCGAGAAGAAACTCAGGGGGATGAACGAGCAGTACTTC. Its translation: CASSEKKLRGMNEQYF.